This TCR beta chain was identified in a study of cytotoxic CD8 clonotypes in ibrutinib-treated CLL. V shed 4 bases, J shed 5 bases, and the junction held 13 bases outside the gene matches. Germline V gene sequence: CDR1 SGDLS, CDR2 YYNGEE. This CDR3 is built from 17 residues. TCRdb's copy holds only in-frame clones and misses some; the assay was immunoSEQ multiplex PCR. The sample consists of some 150,000 clones, about 79% of them appearing once. This TCR was sampled from a human donor with chronic lymphocytic leukemia. The chain joins TRBV9 to TRBJ2-2, with 8 bases matching TRBD2. The sequencing used PBMCs, collected after 12 months of ibrutinib treatment. In nucleotides, the CDR3 is TGTGCCAGCAGCTCCCCTCCGCTTAGCGGGGTTACCGGGGAGCTGTTTTTT. Protein sequence: CASSSPPLSGVTGELFF. Drawing the rest from reference TRBV9 and TRBJ2-2, the complete variable domain is DSGVTQTPKHLITATGQRVTLRCSPRSGDLSVYWYQQSLDQGLQFLIQYYNGEERAKGNILERFSAQQFPDLHSELNLSSLELGDSALYFCASSSPPLSGVTGELFFGEGSRLTVL.